This T cell receptor beta chain originates from a study of PD-1 blockade in classical Hodgkin lymphoma. General study points: Healthy donors were reported to have higher baseline TCR diversity than newly diagnosed patients.

The repertoire was sequenced with immunoSEQ multiplex PCR; TCRdb's copy has only in-frame clones and lacks some. This sample has about 16,000 clones; about 83% occur once, and the top ten carry more than 7%. Concerning this clone: What it recognizes is unknown.

Time point given: newly diagnosed, previously untreated cHL patient sample. Comparison relied on PBMCs that came from newly diagnosed, untreated classical Hodgkin lymphoma. Per the germline V gene, CDR1 is SQVTM and CDR2 is ANQGSEA. V shed 7 bases and J shed 1 base, with 8 bases lying between them. The CDR3 contains 12 residues. The specimen was peripheral blood mononuclear cells (PBMCs). The source of this sequence is a human donor with classical Hodgkin lymphoma. The rearrangement joins TRBV29-1 to TRBJ1-5; D remains unclear. This chain's CDR3 is CSAKDSNQPQHF. In nucleotides, the CDR3 is TGCAGCGCCAAAGACAGCAATCAGCCCCAGCATTTT.